This T cell receptor beta chain was documented in a study of shared clonotypes between healthy human individuals. The protocol was immunoSEQ multiplex PCR, while the TCRdb copy is restricted to in-frame clones and leaves out a portion. The sample gives nearly 750,000 clones, 55% to 80% of which show up once; over 1.5% is in the top ten. CD45RA+ naive and CD45RA-negative memory subsets were separated from CD4+ cells. Germline-derived CDR1 and CDR2 are SGHAT and FQNNGV. Trimming cost V 1 base and J 2 bases; bases outside gene matches: 8. This CDR3 spans 17 amino acids. This clone was found once. The clonotype comes from a woman in her twenties or thirties in good health. The chain employs TRBV11-2 and TRBJ2-7; TRBD2 matches 10 bases. Sequenced material: memory CD4+ T cells sorted from blood. Sample subset: CD45RA-negative fraction. CDR3 in amino acids: CASSLGRQREGAYEQYF. In nucleotides, the CDR3 is TGTGCCAGCAGCTTAGGCCGGCAGCGGGAGGGGGCCTACGAGCAGTACTTC.